The 31 T cell receptor beta chains reported below all come from one sample, sequenced in a study of T cell repertoires in cytomegalovirus infection. The antigens of these receptors remain unknown. A single record per CDR3 protein comes from TCRdb applying MiXCR to the reads. The profile shows roughly 68,000 distinct CDR3 sequences, just over 20% of them singletons. The sequenced sample was CD8+ T cells from cultured PBMCs, obtained from culture after CMV antigen stimulation. These receptors were obtained from a human donor in good health (CMV status not recorded). Some clones in this sample may be carry-over from other donors' samples.

This clonotype was seen a handful of times. This sequence joins TRBV7-2 and TRBJ1-2; D unclear. This CDR3 spans 16 amino acids. Trimming left V 4 bases short and J 4 bases short, with 19 bases between. Germline-derived CDR1 and CDR2 are SGHTA and FQGNSA. DNA of the CDR3: TGTGCCAGCAGCTCCCACAGTCGCGGGATCTCCTATGGCTACACCTTC. This gives the protein CASSSHSRGISYGYTF.

This clonotype was observed a few times. The chain uses TRBV19 and TRBJ1-5; D may be TRBD1 (5 bases). V lost 7 bases to trimming and J lost 5 bases, with 15 bases between them. Germline V lookup: CDR1 LNHDA, CDR2 SQIVND (reference sequence). The CDR3 has 14 residues. The DNA of the CDR3 is TGTGCCAGTAAATTCGGGGGAGGACATCAGCCCCAGCATTTT. Translated: CASKFGGGHQPQHF.

DNA for the CDR3: TGTGCCAGCAGCTTAGCACTGAGCCAAGAGACCCAGTACTTC. The encoded protein is CASSLALSQETQYF. The V gene is TRBV7-6, the J gene TRBJ2-5; D gene uncertain. The CDR3 is made up of 14 amino acids. Germline V gene data show CDR1 as SGHVS and CDR2 as FNYEAQ. V was clipped by 0 bases and J by 1 base, with 6 bases between them.

This clonotype occurred a few times. The rearrangement uses TRBV7-2 and TRBJ2-4, with D maybe TRBD2 (7 bases). The V and J ends lost 2 bases and 1 base respectively, with 18 bases between them. The germline V gene encodes CDR1 SGHTA and CDR2 FQGNSA. There are 18 residues in the CDR3. CDR3 region: CASSLNSRGPMAKNIQYF. CDR3 sequence (DNA): TGTGCCAGCAGCTTAAATTCGCGGGGGCCGATGGCCAAAAACATTCAGTACTTC.

The V and J genes are TRBV7-8 and TRBJ1-1; 9 bases match TRBD1. V dropped 1 base and J dropped 8; count of bases not matched to a gene: 2. CDR3 length: 13 amino acids. Germline CDR1 and CDR2: SGHVS and FQNEAQ. CDR3 residues: CASSLEGTGEAFF. The DNA of the CDR3 is TGTGCCAGCAGCTTAGAAGGGACAGGGGAAGCTTTCTTT.

This clonotype was counted between two and nine times. The CDR3 bases are TGTGCCAGCAGCCCCCGGGACCGGGAGAACACCGGGGAGCTGTTTTTT. Protein product: CASSPRDRENTGELFF. The V gene is TRBV7-9, the J gene TRBJ2-2; D possibly matches TRBD1 or TRBD2 (5 bases each). The CDR3 is 16 amino acids. Trimming took off 5 bases at V and 1 base at J, with 14 bases between the two ends. The germline V gene has CDR1 SEHNR and CDR2 FQNEAQ (reference sequence).

This clonotype was seen only a few times. This sequence joins TRBV7-9 and TRBJ2-5; 7 bases are a match to TRBD2. Per germline, CDR1 SEHNR and CDR2 FQNEAQ (reference sequence). Losses at the gene ends were 7 bases for V and 5 bases for J; bases not matched to a gene: 13. This CDR3 contains 15 residues. CDR3 amino acids: CASKSPGLGGETQYF. CDR3 DNA: TGTGCCAGCAAATCTCCAGGGCTGGGGGGGGAGACCCAGTACTTC.

This clonotype has more than one count but fewer than ten. J is TRBJ1-5 and V is TRBV7-2; 7 bases agree with TRBD1. Germline CDR1 is SGHTA and CDR2 is FQGNSA. Trimming at V came to 2 bases and at J to 4 bases, leaving 5 bases not matched to a gene. This CDR3 spans 15 amino acids. The chain's CDR3 is CASSLNQGVNQPQHF. The CDR3 nucleotides are TGTGCCAGCAGCTTAAATCAGGGGGTTAATCAGCCCCAGCATTTT. Drawing the rest from reference TRBV7-2 and TRBJ1-5, the complete variable domain is GAGVSQSPSNKVTEKGKDVELRCDPISGHTALYWYRQSLGQGLEFLIYFQGNSAPDKSGLPSDRFSAERTGGSVSTLTIQRTQQEDSAVYLCASSLNQGVNQPQHFGDGTRLSIL.

The rearrangement joins TRBV10-2 to TRBJ1-2; 7 bases map to TRBD1. Germline CDR1 reads WSHSY; CDR2 reads SAAADI. V trimming: 3 bases; J trimming: 3 bases; junction bases outside the gene matches: 4. This CDR3 spans 14 amino acids. The CDR3 coding sequence is TGCGCCAGCAGTGACAGGGGGGTTGACTATGGCTACACCTTC. Translation gives CASSDRGVDYGYTF.

The genes are TRBV27 and TRBJ2-1; D is undetermined. Trimming took off 3 bases at V and 8 bases at J, with 14 bases between the two ends. The CDR3 is 14 residues long. Germline-derived CDR1 and CDR2 are MNHEY and SMNVEV (reference sequence). CDR3 amino acids: CASSFPSRVYEQFF. The CDR3 coding sequence is TGTGCCAGCAGTTTTCCCTCCCGGGTCTATGAGCAGTTCTTC.

This clonotype has just a few counts. This chain uses TRBV7-9 with TRBJ2-1, with D possibly matching TRBD2 (6 bases). In germline, CDR1 is SEHNR, CDR2 FQNEAQ (reference sequence). The V end was cut by 4 bases, the J end by 0 bases, with 13 bases between. The CDR3 covers 16 residues. CDR3 protein: CASSSLDGSSYNEQFF. CDR3 DNA: TGTGCCAGCAGCTCCTTGGACGGGAGCTCCTACAATGAGCAGTTCTTC.

The chain joins TRBV2 to TRBJ1-1; no clear D gene. Trimming shortened V by 3 bases and J by 5 bases, and 10 bases separated the two germline ends. Germline values: CDR1 SNHLY, CDR2 FYNNEI. This CDR3 has 13 residues. CDR3: CASSEESTTEAFF. Written as DNA, the CDR3 is TGTGCCAGCAGTGAGGAGAGTACAACTGAAGCTTTCTTT.

The V and J genes are TRBV2 and TRBJ2-1, with a tentative D call TRBD2 (5 bases). CDR3 size: 10 residues. Trimming took 10 bases from V and 10 from J, leaving 11 bases between them. The germline V gene encodes CDR1 SNHLY and CDR2 FYNNEI. This CDR3 reads CATRRQEQFF. The CDR3, as DNA: TGTGCCACGAGGAGGCAGGAGCAGTTCTTC. The variable domain in full, completed from reference TRBV2 and TRBJ2-1, reads EPEVTQTPSHQVTQMGQEVILRCVPISNHLYFYWYRQILGQKVEFLVSFYNNEISEKSEIFDDQFSVERPDGSNFTLKIRSTKLEDSAMYFCATRRQEQFFGPGTRLTVL.

The chain uses TRBV12-3 or TRBV12-4 and TRBJ2-7, with D perhaps matching TRBD1 (5 bases). V dropped 3 bases and J dropped 3 bases, with 6 bases sitting between them. The length of the CDR3 is 12 residues. CDR3 in amino acids: CASSFQGYEQYF. In DNA, the CDR3 is TGTGCCAGCAGTTTTCAGGGCTACGAGCAGTACTTC.

This clonotype was seen a handful of times. This chain joins TRBV12-3 or TRBV12-4 and TRBJ1-4, with a tentative D call TRBD1 (5 bases). The V end lost 6 bases, the J end lost 5 bases, and 13 bases lay between the germline ends. CDR3 length: 14 residues. The CDR3 sequence: CASRLRDQNEKLFF. In nucleotides, the CDR3 is TGTGCCAGCAGATTACGGGACCAAAATGAAAAACTGTTTTTT.

The CDR3 here is CASSPITGGHQPQHF. The CDR3 nucleotides read TGTGCCAGCAGCCCGATAACAGGGGGACATCAGCCCCAGCATTTT. The genes are TRBV7-8 and TRBJ1-5, with 8 bases identical to TRBD1. CDR1 SGHVS and CDR2 FQNEAQ come from the germline V gene. This CDR3 has 15 residues. The J segment lost 5 bases and the V segment lost 5 bases, leaving 8 bases of the junction unmatched.

A few counts support this clonotype. V gene TRBV5-5 combines with J gene TRBJ2-1, with D possibly being TRBD1 (5 bases). Germline V gives CDR1 SGHKS, CDR2 YYEKEE (reference sequence). There are 13 residues in the CDR3. The V end was cut by 0 bases, the J end by 4 bases, with 5 bases between. CDR3 coding DNA: TGTGCCAGCAGCTTGGGACAGTACAATGAGCAGTTCTTC. Translating gives CASSLGQYNEQFF.

This chain joins TRBV6-2 or TRBV6-3 and TRBJ2-1; 9 bases align to TRBD2. V gave up 2 bases and J gave up 2 bases; unmatched junction bases: 7. The CDR3 length is 17 residues. Germline V gene data show CDR1 as MNHEY and CDR2 as SVGEGT. The CDR3 region has the DNA TGTGCCAGCAGTTACACCCGCGAGCGGGGGGCCTACAATGAGCAGTTCTTC. Amino acid sequence: CASSYTRERGAYNEQFF.

V is TRBV9 and J is TRBJ2-1; D unresolved. This CDR3 has 15 amino acids. V was clipped by 0 bases and J by 1 base, with 8 bases between them. Germline CDR1 reads SGDLS; CDR2 reads YYNGEE. The CDR3 loop reads CASSVDSGSYNEQFF. The CDR3 nucleotides read TGTGCCAGCAGCGTAGACAGTGGTTCCTACAATGAGCAGTTCTTC.

This clonotype was seen a handful of times. The gene calls are TRBV27 and TRBJ1-4; possibly TRBD1 for D (5 bases). V was clipped by 2 bases and J by 4 bases, with 14 bases between them. Germline V gene data show CDR1 as MNHEY and CDR2 as SMNVEV (reference sequence). The CDR3 extends over 16 amino acids. The CDR3 spells CASSLGFGRDNEKLFF. CDR3 DNA: TGTGCCAGCAGTTTAGGGTTCGGCAGGGATAATGAAAAACTGTTTTTT. Full variable domain (rest looked up from reference TRBV27 and TRBJ1-4): EAQVTQNPRYLITVTGKKLTVTCSQNMNHEYMSWYRQDPGLGLRQIYYSMNVEVTDKGDVPEGYKVSRKEKRNFPLILESPSPNQTSLYFCASSLGFGRDNEKLFFGSGTQLSVL.

In its sample, this clonotype was seen many times. The chain couples TRBV30 to TRBJ1-1; the D is unclear. Trimming pared 4 bases from V and 1 base from J, leaving 7 bases between. The CDR3 covers 12 residues. Germline-derived CDR1 and CDR2 are GTSNPN and SVGIG (reference sequence). The CDR3 DNA reads TGTGCCTGGATGTACAGGAACACTGAAGCTTTCTTT. It encodes CAWMYRNTEAFF.

V and J are TRBV5-1 and TRBJ1-2; TRBD1 matches at 12 bases. The CDR3 length is 17 residues. Trimming removed 0 bases from V and 8 bases from J; junction bases left unmatched: 11. The V gene's germline CDR1 is SGHRS and CDR2 YFSETQ. CDR3 loop: CASSLEGQGAYSSGYTF. In nucleotides, the CDR3 is TGCGCCAGCAGCTTGGAGGGACAGGGGGCATATAGCTCCGGCTACACCTTC.

This clonotype was seen a handful of times. The V gene is TRBV7-2, the J gene TRBJ2-3; 10 bases map to TRBD2. Trimming took 1 base from V and 5 from J; bases not matched to a gene: 12. The CDR3 totals 18 residues. Germline V gene sequence: CDR1 SGHTA, CDR2 FQGNSA. The DNA for the CDR3 is TGTGCCAGCAGCTTAGGGCTAGCGGGGGTTAGCCGTGGAGATACGCAGTATTTT. Its translation: CASSLGLAGVSRGDTQYF.

Notes on this clonotype: Just one base apart from a much larger clone, this may be a read error. This rearrangement joins TRBV6-6 to TRBJ1-1; no reliable D call. The CDR3 runs 14 residues. Trimming shortened V by 0 bases and J by 3 bases, and 8 bases separated the two germline ends. CDR1 and CDR2 from the germline V gene are MNHNY and SVGAGI (reference sequence). The chain's CDR3 is CASSYSRTHTEAFF. In nucleotides, the CDR3 is TGTGCCAGCAGTTACTCGCGAACACACACTGAAGCTTTCTTT.

The gene calls are TRBV7-8 and TRBJ1-2; TRBD1 agrees at 8 bases. V trimming: 3 bases; J trimming: 2 bases; junction bases outside the gene matches: 8. Germline loops: CDR1 SGHVS, CDR2 FQNEAQ. This CDR3 is 16 amino acids long. The CDR3 nucleotides read TGTGCCAGCAGCTTTGCGACAGGGGAATTGAACTATGGCTACACCTTC. Its protein is CASSFATGELNYGYTF. Full variable domain (missing parts from reference TRBV7-8 and TRBJ1-2): GAGVSQSPRYKVAKRGQDVALRCDPISGHVSLFWYQQALGQGPEFLTYFQNEAQLDKSGLPSDRFFAERPEGSVSTLKIQRTQQEDSAVYLCASSFATGELNYGYTFGSGTRLTVV.

This rearrangement joins TRBV20-1 to TRBJ1-1, with D unresolved. Between the trimmed V and J ends, which lost 0 bases and 4 bases, there was a span of 15 bases. CDR1 and CDR2 from the germline V gene are DFQATT and SNEGSKA (reference sequence). The CDR3 is 15 residues long. CDR3 loop: CSARDLSYSGTEAFF. Written as DNA, the CDR3 is TGCAGTGCTAGAGATCTATCCTACTCGGGCACTGAAGCTTTCTTT.

A few counts support this clonotype. The rearrangement joins TRBV7-9 to TRBJ2-2; the D is unclear. V was clipped by 4 bases and J by 7 bases, with 7 bases between them. From germline, CDR1 is SEHNR and CDR2 FQNEAQ (reference sequence). The CDR3 runs 12 residues. CDR3 sequence: CASSSGGGELFF. CDR3 coding DNA: TGTGCCAGCAGCTCTGGTGGCGGGGAGCTGTTTTTT.

This clonotype was detected a few times. The V gene is TRBV7-2, the J gene TRBJ1-2; maybe TRBD1 (5 bases). From germline, CDR1 is SGHTA and CDR2 FQGNSA. The CDR3 has 15 residues. Deletions cut 1 base from V and 5 bases from J, with 14 bases between. The CDR3 sequence is CASSLEQGPRYGYTF. The DNA of the CDR3 is TGTGCCAGCAGCTTAGAGCAGGGCCCACGGTATGGCTACACCTTC.

CDR3 loop: CASSPPFANTGELFF. The CDR3 nucleotides read TGTGCCAGCAGCCCCCCTTTCGCGAACACCGGGGAGCTGTTTTTT. The rearrangement uses TRBV7-9 and TRBJ2-2; D remains ambiguous. The CDR3 has 15 amino acids. Per germline, CDR1 SEHNR and CDR2 FQNEAQ (reference sequence). Between the trimmed V and J ends, which lost 5 bases and 0 bases, there was a span of 10 bases.

The table lists this clonotype with a few counts. In DNA form, the CDR3 reads TGTGCCAGCAGCTCCTTGGGAACTGAAGCTTTCTTT. It specifies CASSSLGTEAFF. The chain couples TRBV5-6 to TRBJ1-1, with unresolved D. The CDR3 contains 12 residues. Germline lookup yields CDR1 SGHDT and CDR2 YYEEEE. The germline V and J ends were trimmed by 3 bases and 5 bases, with 8 bases remaining between them.

There are a few counts of this clonotype. The chain is built from TRBV7-2 and TRBJ1-5, with D uncertain. V was cut by 5 bases and J by 6 bases, with 14 bases left in between. The CDR3 totals 14 residues. Germline lookup yields CDR1 SGHTA and CDR2 FQGNSA. This CDR3 reads CASSLGPGGQPQHF. DNA of the CDR3: TGTGCCAGCAGCCTTGGACCGGGCGGTCAGCCCCAGCATTTT. The full variable domain, in which reference TRBV7-2 and TRBJ1-5 provide the parts outside the CDR3, is GAGVSQSPSNKVTEKGKDVELRCDPISGHTALYWYRQSLGQGLEFLIYFQGNSAPDKSGLPSDRFSAERTGGSVSTLTIQRTQQEDSAVYLCASSLGPGGQPQHFGDGTRLSIL.